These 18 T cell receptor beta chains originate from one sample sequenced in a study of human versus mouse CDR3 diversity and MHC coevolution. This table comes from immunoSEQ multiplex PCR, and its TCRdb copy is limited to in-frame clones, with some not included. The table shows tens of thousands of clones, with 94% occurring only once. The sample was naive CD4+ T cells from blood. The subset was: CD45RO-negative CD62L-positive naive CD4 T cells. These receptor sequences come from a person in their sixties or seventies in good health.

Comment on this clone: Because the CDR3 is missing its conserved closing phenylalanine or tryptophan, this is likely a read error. The CDR3 nucleotides are TGTGCCAGCAGCTTGGGAGGACAGGAGCAGTACCTC. Amino acid sequence: CASSLGGQEQYL. The gene calls are TRBV5-6 and TRBJ2-7; perhaps TRBD1 as D (6 bases). Trimming stripped 0 bases from V and 7 bases from J, with 8 bases between. The V gene's germline CDR1 is SGHDT and CDR2 YYEEEE. This CDR3 has 12 residues.

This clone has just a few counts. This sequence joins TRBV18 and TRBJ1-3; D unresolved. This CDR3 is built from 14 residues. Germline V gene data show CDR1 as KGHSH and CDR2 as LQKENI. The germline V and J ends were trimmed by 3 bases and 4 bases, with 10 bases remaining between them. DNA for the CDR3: TGTGCCAGCTCACCTCGTCCGGGGGGAAACACCATATATTTT. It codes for CASSPRPGGNTIYF.

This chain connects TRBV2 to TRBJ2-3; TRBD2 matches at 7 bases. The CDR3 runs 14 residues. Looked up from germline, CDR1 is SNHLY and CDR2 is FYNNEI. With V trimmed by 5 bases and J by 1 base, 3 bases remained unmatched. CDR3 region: CASSQRGRTDTQYF. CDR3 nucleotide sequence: TGTGCCAGCAGTCAGCGGGGTCGCACAGATACGCAGTATTTT.

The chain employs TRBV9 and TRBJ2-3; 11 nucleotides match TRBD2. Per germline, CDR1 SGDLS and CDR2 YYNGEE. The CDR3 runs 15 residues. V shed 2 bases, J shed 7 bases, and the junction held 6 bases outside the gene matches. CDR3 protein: CASSVGTSGSYTQYF. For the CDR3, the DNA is TGTGCCAGCAGCGTGGGAACTAGCGGGAGTTATACGCAGTATTTT.

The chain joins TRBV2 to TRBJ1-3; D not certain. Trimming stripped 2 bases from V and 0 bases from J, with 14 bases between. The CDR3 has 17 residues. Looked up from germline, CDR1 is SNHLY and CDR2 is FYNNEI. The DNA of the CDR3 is TGTGCCAGCAGTGAATGGCCCACGGGAGTCTCTGGAAACACCATATATTTT. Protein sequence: CASSEWPTGVSGNTIYF.

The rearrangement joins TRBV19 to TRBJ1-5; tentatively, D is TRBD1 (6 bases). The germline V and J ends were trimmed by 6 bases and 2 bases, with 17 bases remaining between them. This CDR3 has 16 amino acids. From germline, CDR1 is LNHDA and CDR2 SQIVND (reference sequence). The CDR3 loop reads CASSRRGPSGNQPQHF. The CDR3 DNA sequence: TGTGCCAGTAGCCGCAGGGGACCCTCGGGCAATCAGCCCCAGCATTTT.

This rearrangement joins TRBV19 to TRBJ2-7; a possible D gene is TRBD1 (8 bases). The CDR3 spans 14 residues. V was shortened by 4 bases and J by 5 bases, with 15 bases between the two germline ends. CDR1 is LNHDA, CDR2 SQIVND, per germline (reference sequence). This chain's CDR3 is CASSTITGGDEQYF. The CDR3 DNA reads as TGTGCCAGTAGTACAATAACAGGGGGGGACGAGCAGTACTTC.

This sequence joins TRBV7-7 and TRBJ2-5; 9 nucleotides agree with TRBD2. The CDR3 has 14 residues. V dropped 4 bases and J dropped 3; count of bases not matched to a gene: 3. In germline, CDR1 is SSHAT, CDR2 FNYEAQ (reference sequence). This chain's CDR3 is CASSWVAGEETQYF. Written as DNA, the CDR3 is TGTGCCAGCAGCTGGGTAGCGGGAGAAGAGACCCAGTACTTC.

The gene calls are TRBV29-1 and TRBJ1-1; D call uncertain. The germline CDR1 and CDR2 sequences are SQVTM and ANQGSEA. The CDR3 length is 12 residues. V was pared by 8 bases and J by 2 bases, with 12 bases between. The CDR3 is CSLRAANTEAFF. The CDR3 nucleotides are TGCAGCCTGAGGGCAGCCAACACTGAAGCTTTCTTT.

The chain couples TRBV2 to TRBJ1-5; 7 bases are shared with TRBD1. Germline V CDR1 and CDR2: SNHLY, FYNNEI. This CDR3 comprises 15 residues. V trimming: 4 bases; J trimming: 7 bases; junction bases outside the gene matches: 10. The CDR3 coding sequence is TGTGCCAGCAGTGTCGAACTAGGGGGCCGGCAGCCCCAGCATTTT. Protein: CASSVELGGRQPQHF.

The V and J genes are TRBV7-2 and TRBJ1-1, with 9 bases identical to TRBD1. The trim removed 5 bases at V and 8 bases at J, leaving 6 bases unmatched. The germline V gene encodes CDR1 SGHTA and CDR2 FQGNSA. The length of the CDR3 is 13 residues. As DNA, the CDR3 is TGTGCCAGCAGCGTCGACAGGGGGGGAGAAGCTTTCTTT. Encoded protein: CASSVDRGGEAFF. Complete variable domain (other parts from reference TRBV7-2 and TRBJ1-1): GAGVSQSPSNKVTEKGKDVELRCDPISGHTALYWYRQSLGQGLEFLIYFQGNSAPDKSGLPSDRFSAERTGGSVSTLTIQRTQQEDSAVYLCASSVDRGGEAFFGQGTRLTVV.

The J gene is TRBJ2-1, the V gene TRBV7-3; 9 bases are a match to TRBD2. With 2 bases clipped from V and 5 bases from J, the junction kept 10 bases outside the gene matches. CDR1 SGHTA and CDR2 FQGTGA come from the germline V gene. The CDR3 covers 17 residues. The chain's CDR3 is CASSLWADSGGNNEQFF. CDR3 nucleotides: TGTGCCAGCAGCTTATGGGCGGATAGCGGGGGTAACAATGAGCAGTTCTTC. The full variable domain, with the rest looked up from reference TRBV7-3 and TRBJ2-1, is GAGVSQTPSNKVTEKGKYVELRCDPISGHTALYWYRQSLGQGPEFLIYFQGTGAADDSGLPNDRFFAVRPEGSVSTLKIQRTERGDSAVYLCASSLWADSGGNNEQFFGPGTRLTVL.

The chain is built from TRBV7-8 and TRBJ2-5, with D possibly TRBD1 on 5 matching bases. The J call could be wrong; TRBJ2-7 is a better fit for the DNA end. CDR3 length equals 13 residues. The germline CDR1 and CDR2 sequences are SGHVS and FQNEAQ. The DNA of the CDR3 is TGTGCCAGCAGCCCCCTCGGACACTACGAGCAGTACTTC. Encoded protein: CASSPLGHYEQYF.

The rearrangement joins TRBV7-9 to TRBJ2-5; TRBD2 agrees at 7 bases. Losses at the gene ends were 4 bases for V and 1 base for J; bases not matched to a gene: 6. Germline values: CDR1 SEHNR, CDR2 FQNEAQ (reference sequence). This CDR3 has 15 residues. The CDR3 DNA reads TGTGCCAGCAGCTCGAGGGAGGGGTTCCAAGAGACCCAGTACTTC. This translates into CASSSREGFQETQYF.

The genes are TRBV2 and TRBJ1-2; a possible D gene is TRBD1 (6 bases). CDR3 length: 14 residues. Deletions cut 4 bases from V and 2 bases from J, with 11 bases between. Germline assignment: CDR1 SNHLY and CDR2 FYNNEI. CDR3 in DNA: TGTGCCAGCAGTGGACCGGGGACAAACTATGGCTACACCTTC. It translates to CASSGPGTNYGYTF.

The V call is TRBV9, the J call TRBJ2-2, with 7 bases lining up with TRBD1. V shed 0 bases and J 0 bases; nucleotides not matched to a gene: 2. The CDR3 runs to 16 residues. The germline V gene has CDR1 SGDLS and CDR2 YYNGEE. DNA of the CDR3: TGTGCCAGCAGCGTAGCGCAGGGGGCGAACACCGGGGAGCTGTTTTTT. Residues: CASSVAQGANTGELFF.

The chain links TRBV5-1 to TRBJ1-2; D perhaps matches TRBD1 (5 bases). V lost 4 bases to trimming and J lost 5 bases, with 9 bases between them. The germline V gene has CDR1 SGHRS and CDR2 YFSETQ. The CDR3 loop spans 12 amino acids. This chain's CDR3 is CASSVTEYGYTF. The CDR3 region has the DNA TGCGCCAGCAGCGTGACAGAGTATGGCTACACCTTC.

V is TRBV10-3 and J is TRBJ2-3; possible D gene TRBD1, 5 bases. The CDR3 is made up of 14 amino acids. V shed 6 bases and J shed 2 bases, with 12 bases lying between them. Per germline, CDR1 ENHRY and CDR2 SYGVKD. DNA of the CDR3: TGTGCCATCAGCGAGGACATATCCACAGATACGCAGTATTTT. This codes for CAISEDISTDTQYF.